This T cell receptor (beta chain) was recorded in a study of T cell repertoires in cytomegalovirus infection. On the study more broadly: Indications of both CMV infection and matching HLA type were provided by public TCR beta signatures. Findings and limits, study-wide: Carriers of CMV plus the relevant HLA were identified by cumulative public TCR beta family frequency. CMV-specific TCR beta clonotypes restricted by HLA-C were the ones dominating the ex vivo response.

TCRdb reanalysed the reads using MiXCR and keeps one entry per CDR3 protein. The sample contains about 260,000 distinct CDR3 sequences, roughly 10% of which appear only once. The CDR3 loop spans 16 amino acids. Trimming cost V 6 bases and J 3 bases; bases outside gene matches: 4. In germline, CDR1 is SGHTA, CDR2 FQGNSA. The sample holds many counts of this clonotype. Its target is not known. The rearrangement links TRBV7-2 to TRBJ2-5, with 16 bases fitting TRBD2. Sequencing input: PBMCs. This clonotype was obtained from a human donor in good health (CMV status not recorded). Some clones in this sample may be carry-over from other donors' samples. CDR3 loop: CASRRGTSGGEETQYF. In nucleotides, the CDR3 is TGTGCCAGCAGGCGGGGGACTAGCGGGGGGGAAGAGACCCAGTACTTC.